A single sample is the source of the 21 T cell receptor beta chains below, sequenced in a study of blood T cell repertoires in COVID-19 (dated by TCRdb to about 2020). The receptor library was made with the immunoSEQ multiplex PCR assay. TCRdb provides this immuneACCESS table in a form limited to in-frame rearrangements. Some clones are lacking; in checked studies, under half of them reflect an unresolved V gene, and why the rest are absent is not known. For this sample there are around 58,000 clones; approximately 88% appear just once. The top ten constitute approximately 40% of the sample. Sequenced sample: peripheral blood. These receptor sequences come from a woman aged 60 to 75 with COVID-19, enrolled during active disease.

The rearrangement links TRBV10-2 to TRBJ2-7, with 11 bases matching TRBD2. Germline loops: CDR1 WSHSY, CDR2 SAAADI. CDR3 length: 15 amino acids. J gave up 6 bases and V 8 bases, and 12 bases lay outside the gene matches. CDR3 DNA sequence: TGCGCCAGCTCCTGGACTAGCGGGTTCATGGCCGAGCAGTACTTC. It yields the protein CASSWTSGFMAEQYF.

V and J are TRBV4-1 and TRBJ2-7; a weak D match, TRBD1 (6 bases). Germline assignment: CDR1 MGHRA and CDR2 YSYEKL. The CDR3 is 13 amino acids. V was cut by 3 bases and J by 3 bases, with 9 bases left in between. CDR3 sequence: CASSQGTYYEQYF. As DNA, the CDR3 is TGCGCCAGCAGCCAGGGGACATACTACGAGCAGTACTTC.

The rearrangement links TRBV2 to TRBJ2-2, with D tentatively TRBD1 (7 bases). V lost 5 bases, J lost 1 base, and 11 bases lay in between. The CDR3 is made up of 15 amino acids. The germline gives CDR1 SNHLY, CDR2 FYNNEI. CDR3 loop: CASSFQGGNTGELFF. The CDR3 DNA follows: TGTGCCAGCAGTTTTCAGGGGGGGAACACCGGGGAGCTGTTTTTT.

The CDR3 nucleotides read TGTGCCAGCAGCCAGGAAGGGGAGGCTGAAAAACTGTTTTTT. Encoded protein: CASSQEGEAEKLFF. The chain combines TRBV11-3 with TRBJ1-4; D perhaps matches TRBD1 (5 bases). The V gene lost 5 bases and the J gene lost 7 bases, with 14 bases spanning the gap. Germline V gene data show CDR1 as SGHNT and CDR2 as YENEEA. The CDR3 has 14 amino acids. The full variable domain, in which reference TRBV11-3 and TRBJ1-4 provide the parts outside the CDR3, is EAGVVQSPRYKIIEKKQPVAFWCNPISGHNTLYWYLQNLGQGPELLIRYENEEAVDDSQLPKDRFSAERLKGVDSTLKIQPAELGDSAVYLCASSQEGEAEKLFFGSGTQLSVL.

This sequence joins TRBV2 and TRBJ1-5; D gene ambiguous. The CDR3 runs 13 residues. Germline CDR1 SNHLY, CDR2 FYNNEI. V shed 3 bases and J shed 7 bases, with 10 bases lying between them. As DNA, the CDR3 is TGTGCCAGCAGTGAGTGGGCAGGCCAGCCCCAGCATTTT. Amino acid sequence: CASSEWAGQPQHF.

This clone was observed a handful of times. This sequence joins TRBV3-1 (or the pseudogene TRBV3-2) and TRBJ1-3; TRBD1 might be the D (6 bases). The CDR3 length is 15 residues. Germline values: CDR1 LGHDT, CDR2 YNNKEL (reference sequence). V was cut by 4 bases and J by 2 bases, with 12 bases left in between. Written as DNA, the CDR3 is TGTGCCAGCAGCCGGAGTTGGGGGCCTGGAAACACCATATATTTT. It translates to CASSRSWGPGNTIYF.

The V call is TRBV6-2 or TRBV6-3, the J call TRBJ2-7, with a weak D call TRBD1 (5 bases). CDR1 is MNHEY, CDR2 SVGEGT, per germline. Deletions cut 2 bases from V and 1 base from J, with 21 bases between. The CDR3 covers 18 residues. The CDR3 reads CASSYPRAGRTLSYEQYF. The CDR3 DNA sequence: TGTGCCAGCAGTTACCCCCGGGCAGGGCGGACGTTGTCCTACGAGCAGTACTTC.

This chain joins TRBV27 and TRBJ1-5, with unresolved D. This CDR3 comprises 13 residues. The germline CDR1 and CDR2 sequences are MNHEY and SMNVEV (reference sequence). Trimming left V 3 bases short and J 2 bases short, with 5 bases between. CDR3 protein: CASSFRGNQPQHF. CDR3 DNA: TGTGCCAGCAGTTTCCGGGGCAATCAGCCCCAGCATTTT.

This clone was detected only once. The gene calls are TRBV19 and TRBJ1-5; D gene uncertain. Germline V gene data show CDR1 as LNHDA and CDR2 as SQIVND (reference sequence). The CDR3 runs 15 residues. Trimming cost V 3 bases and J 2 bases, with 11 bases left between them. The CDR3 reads CASSMSHLGNQPQHF. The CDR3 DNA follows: TGTGCCAGTAGTATGTCCCACTTGGGCAATCAGCCCCAGCATTTT.

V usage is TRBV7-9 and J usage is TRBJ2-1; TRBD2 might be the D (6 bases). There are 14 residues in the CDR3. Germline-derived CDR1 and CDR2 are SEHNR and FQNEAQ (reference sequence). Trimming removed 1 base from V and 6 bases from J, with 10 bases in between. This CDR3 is CASSLGRGGNEQFF. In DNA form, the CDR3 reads TGTGCCAGCAGCTTAGGGCGGGGCGGCAATGAGCAGTTCTTC. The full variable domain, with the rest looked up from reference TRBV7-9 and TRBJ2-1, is DTGVSQNPRHKITKRGQNVTFRCDPISEHNRLYWYRQTLGQGPEFLTYFQNEAQLEKSRLLSDRFSAERPKGSFSTLEIQRTEQGDSAMYLCASSLGRGGNEQFFGPGTRLTVL.

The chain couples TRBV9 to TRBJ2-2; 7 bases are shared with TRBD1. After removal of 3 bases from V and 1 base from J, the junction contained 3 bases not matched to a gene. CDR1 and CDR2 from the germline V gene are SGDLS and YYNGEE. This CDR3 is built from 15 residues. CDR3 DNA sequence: TGTGCCAGCAGCGCCCGGGACAGGAACACCGGGGAGCTGTTTTTT. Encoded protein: CASSARDRNTGELFF. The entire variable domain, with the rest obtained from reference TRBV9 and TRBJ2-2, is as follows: DSGVTQTPKHLITATGQRVTLRCSPRSGDLSVYWYQQSLDQGLQFLIQYYNGEERAKGNILERFSAQQFPDLHSELNLSSLELGDSALYFCASSARDRNTGELFFGEGSRLTVL.

Here the CDR3 reads CASSIEGTSGVSYEQYF. CDR3 in DNA: TGTGCCAGTAGTATAGAAGGGACTAGCGGGGTCTCCTACGAGCAGTACTTC. The chain employs TRBV19 and TRBJ2-7; 13 bases fit TRBD2. The germline V gene encodes CDR1 LNHDA and CDR2 SQIVND (reference sequence). The junction had 2 bases not matched to a gene; V was cut back by 0 bases and J by 0 bases. This CDR3 comprises 17 residues.

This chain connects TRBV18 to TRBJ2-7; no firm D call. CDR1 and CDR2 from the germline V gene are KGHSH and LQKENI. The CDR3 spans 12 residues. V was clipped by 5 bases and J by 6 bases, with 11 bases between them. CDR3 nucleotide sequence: TGTGCCAGCTCAATACAGCTAAGCGAGCAGTACTTC. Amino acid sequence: CASSIQLSEQYF.

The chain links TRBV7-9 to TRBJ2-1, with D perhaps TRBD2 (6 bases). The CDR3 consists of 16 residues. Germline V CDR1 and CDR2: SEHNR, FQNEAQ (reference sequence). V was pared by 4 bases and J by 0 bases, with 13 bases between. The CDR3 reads CASSSPGESSYNEQFF. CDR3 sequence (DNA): TGTGCCAGCAGCTCCCCGGGGGAGAGCTCCTACAATGAGCAGTTCTTC.

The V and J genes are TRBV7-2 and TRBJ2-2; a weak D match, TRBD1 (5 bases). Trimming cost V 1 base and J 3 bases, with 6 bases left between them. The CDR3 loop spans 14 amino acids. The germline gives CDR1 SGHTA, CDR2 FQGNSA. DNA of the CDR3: TGTGCCAGCAGCTTAGGACAGCACACCGGGGAGCTGTTTTTT. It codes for CASSLGQHTGELFF.

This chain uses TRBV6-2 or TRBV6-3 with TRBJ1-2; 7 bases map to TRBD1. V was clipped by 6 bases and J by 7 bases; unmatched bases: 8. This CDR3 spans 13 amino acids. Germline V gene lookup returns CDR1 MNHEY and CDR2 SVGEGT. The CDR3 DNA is TGTGCCAGCAGCCGCGGGACAGTTGGTGGCTACACCTTC. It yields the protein CASSRGTVGGYTF.

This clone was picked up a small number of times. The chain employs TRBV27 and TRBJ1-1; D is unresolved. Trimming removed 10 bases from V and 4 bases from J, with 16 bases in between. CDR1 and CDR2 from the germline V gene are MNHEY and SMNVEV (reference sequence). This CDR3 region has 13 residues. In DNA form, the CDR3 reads TGTGCCACCCAAGACAACCTTTCCACTGAAGCTTTCTTT. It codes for CATQDNLSTEAFF.

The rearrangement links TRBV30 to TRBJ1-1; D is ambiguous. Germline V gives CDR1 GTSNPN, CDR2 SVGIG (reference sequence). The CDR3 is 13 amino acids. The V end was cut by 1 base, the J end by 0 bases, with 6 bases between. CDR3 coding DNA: TGTGCCTGGAGTGAGAGCATGAACACTGAAGCTTTCTTT. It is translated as CAWSESMNTEAFF. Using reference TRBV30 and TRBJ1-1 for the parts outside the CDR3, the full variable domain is SQTIHQWPATLVQPVGSPLSLECTVEGTSNPNLYWYRQAAGRGLQLLFYSVGIGQISSEVPQNLSASRPQDRQFILSSKKLLLSDSGFYLCAWSESMNTEAFFGQGTRLTVV.

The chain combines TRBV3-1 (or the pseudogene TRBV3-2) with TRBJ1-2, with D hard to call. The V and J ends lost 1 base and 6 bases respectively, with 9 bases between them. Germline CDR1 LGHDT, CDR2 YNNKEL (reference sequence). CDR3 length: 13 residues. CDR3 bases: TGTGCCAGCAGCCAAGGTAGTAGCGATGGCTACACCTTC. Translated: CASSQGSSDGYTF.

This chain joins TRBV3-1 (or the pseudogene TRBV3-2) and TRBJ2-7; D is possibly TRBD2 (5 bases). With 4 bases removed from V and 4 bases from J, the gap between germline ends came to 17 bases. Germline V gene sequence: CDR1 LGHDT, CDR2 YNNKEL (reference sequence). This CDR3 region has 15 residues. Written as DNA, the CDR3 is TGTGCCAGCAGCCCCAGGACTCCTATGATGTACGAGCAGTACTTC. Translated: CASSPRTPMMYEQYF.

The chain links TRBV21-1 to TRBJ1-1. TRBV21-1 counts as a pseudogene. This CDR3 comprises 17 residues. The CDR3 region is CASSTKVTALWDTEAFF. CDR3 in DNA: TGTGCCAGCAGCACAAAAGTGACTGCGTTATGGGACACTGAAGCTTTCTTT.